Each of the 25 T cell receptor beta chains below was sequenced from the same sample in a study of shared T cell receptors in the human thymus (dated by TCRdb to about 2021). Libraries came from the immunoSEQ multiplex PCR assay. TCRdb took over this immuneACCESS table, retaining in-frame rearrangements with V and J assigned. Such tables are incomplete; in checked studies, under half of the missing clones stem from an unresolved V gene, and the remainder is unexplained. The sample contains more than 300,000 clones, over 90% of them found a single time. Roughly 0.02% of the sample lies in the top ten. The sequenced sample was thymocytes. The receptors stem from a human donor.

The rearrangement links TRBV18 to TRBJ2-1, with 9 nucleotides matching TRBD2. CDR1 is KGHSH, CDR2 LQKENI, per germline. This CDR3 comprises 14 residues. Unmatched junction bases numbered 4, after V lost 3 bases and J lost 7 bases. As DNA, the CDR3 is TGTGCCAGCTCACCGGCGGGAGGGCCAAATGAGCAGTTCTTC. Protein sequence: CASSPAGGPNEQFF. The whole variable domain, filled in from reference TRBV18 and TRBJ2-1, reads NAGVMQNPRHLVRRRGQEARLRCSPMKGHSHVYWYRQLPEEGLKFMVYLQKENIIDESGMPKERFSAEFPKEGPSILRIQQVVRGDSAAYFCASSPAGGPNEQFFGPGTRLTVL.

J is TRBJ1-5 and V is TRBV6-6; 12 bases agree with TRBD1. The CDR3 runs 15 residues. CDR1 is MNHNY, CDR2 SVGAGI, per germline (reference sequence). V trimming: 0 bases; J trimming: 7 bases; junction bases outside the gene matches: 1. This CDR3 is CASSYSGTGGQPQHF. The CDR3 DNA sequence: TGTGCCAGCAGTTACTCAGGGACAGGGGGCCAGCCCCAGCATTTT.

The rearrangement links TRBV6-6 to TRBJ2-3, with 7 bases fitting TRBD2. V lost 2 bases, J lost 1 base, and 6 bases stayed unmatched. The V gene's germline CDR1 is MNHNY and CDR2 SVGAGI (reference sequence). The CDR3 extends over 16 amino acids. In DNA, the CDR3 is TGTGCCAGCAGTTACGGGCCCAGCGGGGGCACAGATACGCAGTATTTT. It is translated as CASSYGPSGGTDTQYF.

The chain couples TRBV2 to TRBJ2-3; D assignment may be TRBD1 or TRBD2 (5 bases each). Germline V gene sequence: CDR1 SNHLY, CDR2 FYNNEI. The CDR3 consists of 15 residues. V was pared by 5 bases and J by 0 bases, with 12 bases between. Here the CDR3 DNA reads TGTGCCAGCAGTAAGGGGCGGGTTAGCACAGATACGCAGTATTTT. Its protein product is CASSKGRVSTDTQYF.

This sequence joins TRBV15 and TRBJ2-7; 7 bases align to TRBD1. The trim removed 9 bases at V and 2 bases at J, leaving 13 bases unmatched. The CDR3 is 15 residues long. CDR1 and CDR2 from the germline V gene are LNHNV and YYDKDF (reference sequence). CDR3 nucleotide sequence: TGTGCCACGAAGATTGGGACAGAGAGTCCCTACGAGCAGTACTTC. It translates to CATKIGTESPYEQYF.

This chain uses TRBV4-3 with TRBJ2-6; a possible D gene is TRBD1 (5 bases). Trimming took 2 bases from V and 1 from J, leaving 15 bases between them. CDR1 is LGHNA, CDR2 YSLEER, per germline. The length of the CDR3 is 18 residues. CDR3 in amino acids: CASSQLLQAQSGANVLTF. Written as DNA, the CDR3 is TGCGCCAGCAGCCAACTCTTACAGGCACAATCTGGGGCCAACGTCCTGACTTTC.

The rearrangement joins TRBV29-1 to TRBJ1-1; TRBD1 is a possible D gene (5 bases). Germline V gene lookup returns CDR1 SQVTM and CDR2 ANQGSEA. The CDR3 is made up of 14 amino acids. Between the trimmed V and J ends, which lost 4 bases and 2 bases, there was a span of 14 bases. CDR3 region: CSVGGTDSNTEAFF. The CDR3 coding sequence is TGCAGCGTTGGAGGGACGGATTCTAACACTGAAGCTTTCTTT.

The V gene is TRBV7-2, the J gene TRBJ2-3, with D perhaps assigned TRBD1 or TRBD2 (5 bases each). Trimming cost V 5 bases and J 1 base, with 10 bases left between them. This CDR3 comprises 14 residues. Germline loops: CDR1 SGHTA, CDR2 FQGNSA. The CDR3 here is CASSLRDGTDTQYF. CDR3 sequence (DNA): TGTGCCAGCAGCCTCCGGGACGGCACAGATACGCAGTATTTT.

This clone was seen once. The chain links TRBV7-8 to TRBJ2-2, with D unclear. V was clipped by 1 base and J by 0 bases, with 12 bases between them. CDR3 length: 17 amino acids. Germline V gene lookup returns CDR1 SGHVS and CDR2 FQNEAQ. CDR3 loop: CASSLDSPTANTGELFF. The DNA of the CDR3 is TGTGCCAGCAGCTTAGATTCGCCAACTGCGAACACCGGGGAGCTGTTTTTT.

This chain links TRBV18 with TRBJ2-1; TRBD2 matches 14 bases. In germline, CDR1 is KGHSH, CDR2 LQKENI. V gave up 4 bases and J gave up 0 bases; unmatched junction bases: 5. This CDR3 comprises 18 residues. This chain's CDR3 is CASSQTGTSGSSYNEQFF. The CDR3 DNA reads TGTGCCAGCTCACAAACCGGGACTAGCGGGAGCTCCTACAATGAGCAGTTCTTC.

The chain joins TRBV28 to TRBJ1-3, with no clear D. Trimming removed 3 bases at V and 4 bases at J, with 7 bases between. Germline V gene sequence: CDR1 MDHEN, CDR2 SYDVKM. This CDR3 is built from 13 residues. The CDR3: CASSFFPGNTIYF. The CDR3 DNA reads TGTGCCAGCAGTTTTTTCCCCGGAAACACCATATATTTT.

The chain is built from TRBV5-6 and TRBJ2-5; 7 bases map to TRBD1. With the DNA end fitting TRBJ2-7 better, the J assignment may be wrong. The germline V gene has CDR1 SGHDT and CDR2 YYEEEE. This CDR3 has 16 residues. The CDR3 DNA sequence: TGTGCCAGCAGGCCTCGGGACAGTTCCGTCCCTTACGAGCAGTACTTC. This gives the protein CASRPRDSSVPYEQYF.

V gene TRBV5-6 combines with J gene TRBJ1-1; 9 nucleotides line up with TRBD1. Germline assignment: CDR1 SGHDT and CDR2 YYEEEE. V was pared by 2 bases and J by 4 bases, with 12 bases of the junction left unmatched. This CDR3 has 17 residues. The CDR3 region has the DNA TGTGCCAGCAGCTTCCCAGATATAAAGACAGGGGGCACTGAAGCTTTCTTT. Its translation: CASSFPDIKTGGTEAFF.

J is TRBJ2-1 and V is TRBV6-5; TRBD2 agrees at 9 bases. In germline, CDR1 is MNHEY, CDR2 SVGAGI. V shed 4 bases and J 8 bases; nucleotides not matched to a gene: 12. This CDR3 region has 16 residues. The CDR3 DNA is TGTGCCAGCAGTTCCCCGGGTAGCGGGAGAATCCATGAGCAGTTCTTC. This encodes CASSSPGSGRIHEQFF.

A single count supports this clone. The rearrangement uses TRBV5-1 and TRBJ2-5; D may correspond to TRBD1 or TRBD2 (5 bases each). The CDR3 runs 15 residues. Germline CDR1 reads SGHRS; CDR2 reads YFSETQ. V was cut by 4 bases and J by 5 bases, with 18 bases left in between. The CDR3: CASSPTLGDSETQYF. CDR3 DNA: TGCGCCAGCAGCCCAACTCTGGGGGATTCGGAGACCCAGTACTTC.

This chain links TRBV19 with TRBJ1-5; D remains unclear. The length of the CDR3 is 16 residues. Looked up from germline, CDR1 is LNHDA and CDR2 is SQIVND (reference sequence). The germline V and J ends were trimmed by 3 bases and 2 bases, with 14 bases remaining between them. This CDR3 is CASSISGKVGNQPQHF. CDR3 nucleotide sequence: TGTGCCAGTAGTATCAGCGGGAAGGTTGGCAATCAGCCCCAGCATTTT.

In nucleotides, the CDR3 is TGTGCCAGCAGCTCCCCGCGACAGCGGGAGATGGACAATGAGCAGTTCTTC. It is translated as CASSSPRQREMDNEQFF. V gene TRBV28 combines with J gene TRBJ2-1, with TRBD2 identical over 8 bases. The CDR3 has 17 amino acids. Trimming at V came to 6 bases and at J to 5 bases, leaving 15 bases not matched to a gene. From germline, CDR1 is MDHEN and CDR2 SYDVKM.

The chain links TRBV15 to TRBJ2-1; TRBD2 matches 9 bases. V trimming: 3 bases; J trimming: 4 bases; junction bases outside the gene matches: 7. Per the germline V gene, CDR1 is LNHNV and CDR2 is YYDKDF (reference sequence). CDR3 size: 16 residues. DNA for the CDR3: TGTGCCACCAGCAGCCAGCGGGGGGACCGATACAATGAGCAGTTCTTC. Protein product: CATSSQRGDRYNEQFF.

CDR3 protein: CASSLSSAGFYEQYF. CDR3 bases: TGTGCCAGCAGCTTATCTAGCGCGGGTTTTTACGAGCAGTACTTC. This chain connects TRBV7-9 to TRBJ2-7; possibly TRBD2 for D (6 bases). CDR1 is SEHNR, CDR2 FQNEAQ, per germline (reference sequence). V lost 2 bases and J 4 bases, leaving 15 bases between the germline ends. The CDR3 totals 15 residues.

J is TRBJ2-2 and V is TRBV9; 7 bases line up with TRBD2. Germline V gives CDR1 SGDLS, CDR2 YYNGEE. The CDR3 length is 16 residues. V was pared by 4 bases and J by 2 bases, with 8 bases of the junction left unmatched. The CDR3, as DNA: TGTGCCAGCAGCCCCCTGCTAGCGGTTAACACCGGGGAGCTGTTTTTT. This gives the protein CASSPLLAVNTGELFF.

This clone was seen only once. The chain combines TRBV28 with TRBJ1-5; maybe TRBD1 (6 bases). Per germline, CDR1 MDHEN and CDR2 SYDVKM. The CDR3 spans 17 residues. The ends were cut back, 2 bases at V and 7 bases at J, with 21 bases in the middle. The CDR3 nucleotides are TGTGCCAGCAGTTTAAAAGGGGGACCTTGGGGGTACCAGCCCCAGCATTTT. Protein product: CASSLKGGPWGYQPQHF. Filled out from reference TRBV28 and TRBJ1-5, the complete variable domain reads DVKVTQSSRYLVKRTGEKVFLECVQDMDHENMFWYRQDPGLGLRLIYFSYDVKMKEKGDIPEGYSVSREKKERFSLILESASTNQTSMYLCASSLKGGPWGYQPQHFGDGTRLSIL.

This rearrangement joins TRBV14 to TRBJ1-3; D ambiguous. Trimming stripped 4 bases from V and 0 bases from J, with 7 bases between. In germline, CDR1 is SGHDN, CDR2 FVKESK. The CDR3 has 14 residues. CDR3 loop: CASSPKVSGNTIYF. As DNA, the CDR3 is TGTGCCAGCAGCCCCAAGGTCTCTGGAAACACCATATATTTT.

The chain has TRBV4-1 and TRBJ2-1, with 10 bases lining up with TRBD2. This CDR3 contains 17 residues. Germline V CDR1 and CDR2: MGHRA, YSYEKL. The ends lost 3 bases at V and 7 bases at J; junction bases unmatched: 12. This CDR3 reads CASSQTSLAGEGNEQFF. In nucleotides, the CDR3 is TGCGCCAGCAGCCAGACATCCCTAGCGGGAGAAGGTAATGAGCAGTTCTTC.

The chain uses TRBV4-3 and TRBJ1-1; D may be TRBD1 (5 bases). Trimming stripped 0 bases from V and 5 bases from J, with 13 bases between. This CDR3 comprises 15 residues. Germline V CDR1 and CDR2: LGHNA, YSLEER. CDR3 coding DNA: TGCGCCAGCAGCCAAGAGTGGAGGGGAGGAACTGAAGCTTTCTTT. It is translated as CASSQEWRGGTEAFF.

The chain employs TRBV28 and TRBJ2-1; no clear D. This CDR3 is built from 16 residues. Germline V gene data show CDR1 as MDHEN and CDR2 as SYDVKM. V gave up 4 bases and J gave up 4 bases, with 17 bases separating them. The CDR3, as DNA: TGTGCCAGCAGTTCGGCAGACTTGGGTGGTTACAATGAGCAGTTCTTC. Translating it yields CASSSADLGGYNEQFF. Full variable domain (missing parts from reference TRBV28 and TRBJ2-1): DVKVTQSSRYLVKRTGEKVFLECVQDMDHENMFWYRQDPGLGLRLIYFSYDVKMKEKGDIPEGYSVSREKKERFSLILESASTNQTSMYLCASSSADLGGYNEQFFGPGTRLTVL.